The 3 T cell receptor beta chains below come from one sample, sequenced in a study of T-cell memory formation after mild COVID-19. Using its own MiXCR run on the 5' RACE reads, TCRdb lists one record per CDR3 protein. The sample has some 100,000 distinct CDR3 sequences; approximately 12% are singletons. The source material was PBMCs or a T cell subset sorted from them (not recorded which). The receptor source for this set is a man aged 18-30 years who had mild COVID-19 (a few samples of this study predate the infection). Cell type and time point are not known.

The chain employs TRBV11-2 and TRBJ2-1; maybe TRBD2 (7 bases). Germline values: CDR1 SGHAT, CDR2 FQNNGV. CDR3 length equals 14 residues. V was pared by 3 bases and J by 6 bases, with 12 bases between. CDR3 DNA sequence: TGTGCCAGCAGCTTTGCGGGGGCTGCCAATGAGCAGTTCTTC. As protein: CASSFAGAANEQFF.

The chain's CDR3 is CASSYSRDGDYEQYV. In DNA form, the CDR3 reads TGTGCCAGCAGTTACTCCCGGGACGGGGACTACGAGCAGTACGTC. The V and J genes are TRBV6-2 or TRBV6-3 and TRBJ2-7; TRBD1 or TRBD2 may be the D gene (5 bases each). The V gene lost 0 bases and the J gene lost 3 bases, with 12 bases spanning the gap. Germline CDR1 reads MNHEY; CDR2 reads SVGEGT. The CDR3 sequence is 15 residues long.

This clonotype has more than one count but fewer than ten. The rearrangement links TRBV5-1 to TRBJ2-3, with 12 bases aligning to TRBD2. CDR1 is SGHRS and CDR2 is YFSETQ in the germline V gene. The CDR3 contains 15 residues. V lost 2 bases and J lost 8; bases outside the gene matches: 6. In DNA, the CDR3 is TGCGCCAGCAGCTTTACTAGCGGGGGGCGTCGTACGCAGTATTTT. The encoded protein is CASSFTSGGRRTQYF.